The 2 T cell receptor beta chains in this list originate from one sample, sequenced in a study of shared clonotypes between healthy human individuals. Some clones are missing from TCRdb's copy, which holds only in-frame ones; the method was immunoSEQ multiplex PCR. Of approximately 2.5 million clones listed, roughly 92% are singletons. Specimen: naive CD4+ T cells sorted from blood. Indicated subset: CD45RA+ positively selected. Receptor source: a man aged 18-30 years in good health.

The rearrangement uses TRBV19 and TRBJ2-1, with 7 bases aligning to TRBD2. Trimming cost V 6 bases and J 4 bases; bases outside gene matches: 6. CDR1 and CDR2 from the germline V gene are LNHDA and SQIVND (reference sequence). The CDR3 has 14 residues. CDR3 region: CASRTSLSYNEQFF. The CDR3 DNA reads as TGTGCCAGTAGGACTAGCCTGAGTTACAATGAGCAGTTCTTC.

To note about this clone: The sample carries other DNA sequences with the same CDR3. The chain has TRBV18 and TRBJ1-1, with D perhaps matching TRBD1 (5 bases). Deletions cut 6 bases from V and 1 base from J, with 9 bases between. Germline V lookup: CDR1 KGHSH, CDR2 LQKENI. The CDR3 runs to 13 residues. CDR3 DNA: TGTGCCAGCTCGTTGACAGAGAACACTGAAGCTTTCTTT. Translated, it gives CASSLTENTEAFF.